This entry features one T cell receptor (beta chain) sequence. The antigen is not known. The sample is drawn from a study of T cell responses to AZD1222 COVID-19 vaccine. Sequenced by immunoSEQ multiplex PCR; TCRdb stores in-frame clones only, minus some. The data contain roughly 200,000 clones, 91% of them singletons. Second doses that came at about 4 or about 12 weeks were put together. Study-level findings and limits: Reports indicate that nearly half of spike-specific TCRs are directed at unmutated variant regions.

The source was peripheral blood, collected 28 days after the second AZD1222 dose. The sequence was collected from an adult who received the AZD1222 COVID-19 vaccine.

The DNA for the CDR3 is TGTGCCAGTAGTAACGACAGGGGGCTTAAGAACACTGAAGCTTTCTTT. It is translated as CASSNDRGLKNTEAFF. The rearrangement uses TRBV19 and TRBJ1-1; 10 nucleotides match TRBD1. Germline-derived CDR1 and CDR2 are LNHDA and SQIVND (reference sequence). The CDR3 length is 16 residues. The V and J ends lost 4 bases and 1 base, in that order; junction bases with no gene match: 6. Based on the CDR3 plus reference TRBV19 and TRBJ1-1, the full variable domain is DGGITQSPKYLFRKEGQNVTLSCEQNLNHDAMYWYRQDPGQGLRLIYYSQIVNDFQKGDIAEGYSVSREKKESFPLTVTSAQKNPTAFYLCASSNDRGLKNTEAFFGQGTRLTVV.